This T cell receptor beta chain was captured in a study of blood T cell repertoires in COVID-19. At the level of the study: Sites across the United States, Italy and Spain contributed samples from acute and convalescent COVID-19. PBMCs, B-cell-depleted T cells, or T cells were the source of the cDNA or gDNA that made up the material.

As originally analysed: Reference gene primer amplification yielded estimated nucleated cell counts. Assay used: immunoSEQ multiplex PCR; TCRdb lists only in-frame clones, some missing. V and J calls and clone size are given by that table; D and trimming were obtained from the DNA. The sample records 200,000 to 250,000 clones, 65% to 85% being singletons. V was pared by 4 bases and J by 0 bases, with 11 bases between. The V gene's germline CDR1 is MDHEN and CDR2 SYDVKM. The CDR3 length is 15 residues. The sample consisted of peripheral blood. The V gene is TRBV28, the J gene TRBJ2-3; D uncertain. The receptor was isolated from a woman aged 25 to 45 who had recovered from COVID-19. The CDR3 DNA sequence: TGTGCCAGCAGTTCCTTCGCGGCTAGCACAGATACGCAGTATTTT. It encodes CASSSFAASTDTQYF. Together with reference TRBV28 and TRBJ2-3, the CDR3 gives the full variable domain: DVKVTQSSRYLVKRTGEKVFLECVQDMDHENMFWYRQDPGLGLRLIYFSYDVKMKEKGDIPEGYSVSREKKERFSLILESASTNQTSMYLCASSSFAASTDTQYFGPGTRLTVL.